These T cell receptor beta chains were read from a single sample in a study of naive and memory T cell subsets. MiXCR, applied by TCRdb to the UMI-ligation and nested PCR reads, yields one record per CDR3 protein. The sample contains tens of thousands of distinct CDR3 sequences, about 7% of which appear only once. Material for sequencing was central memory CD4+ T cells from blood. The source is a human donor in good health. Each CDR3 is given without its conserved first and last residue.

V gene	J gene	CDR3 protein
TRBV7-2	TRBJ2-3	ASSLDPGGLDTQY
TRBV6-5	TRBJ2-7	ASSPSRRALYEQY
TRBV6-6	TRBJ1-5	ASSLAGVSNQPQH
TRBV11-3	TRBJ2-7	ASTQGTSVSYEQY
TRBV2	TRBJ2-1	ASSGTSGSYEQF
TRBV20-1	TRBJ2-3	SARDGRRALDTQY
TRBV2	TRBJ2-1	ASTRMYNEQF
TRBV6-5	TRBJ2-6	ASSYSHSGQISGANVLT
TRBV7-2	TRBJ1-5	ASSSDGVQPQH
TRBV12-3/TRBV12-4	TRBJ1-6	ASSLVLGNSPLH
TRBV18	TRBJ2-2	ASSPQPATGELF
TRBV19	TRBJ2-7	ASSASPSLAGRYEQY
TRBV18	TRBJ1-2	ASSPQTTGTDYGYT